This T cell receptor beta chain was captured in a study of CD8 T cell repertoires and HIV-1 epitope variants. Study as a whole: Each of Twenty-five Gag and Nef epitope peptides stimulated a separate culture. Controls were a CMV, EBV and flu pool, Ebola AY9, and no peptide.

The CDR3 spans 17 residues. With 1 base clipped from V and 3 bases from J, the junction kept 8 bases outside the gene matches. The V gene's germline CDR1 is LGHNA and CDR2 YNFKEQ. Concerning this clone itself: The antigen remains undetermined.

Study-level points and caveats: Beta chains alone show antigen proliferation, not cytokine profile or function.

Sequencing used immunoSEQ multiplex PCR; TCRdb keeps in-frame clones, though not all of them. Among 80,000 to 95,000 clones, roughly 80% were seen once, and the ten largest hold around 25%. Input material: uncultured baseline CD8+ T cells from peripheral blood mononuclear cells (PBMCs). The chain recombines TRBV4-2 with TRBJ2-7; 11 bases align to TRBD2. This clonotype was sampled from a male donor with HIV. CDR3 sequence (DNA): TGTGCCAGCAGCCAAGTAGTAGCGGGAGGGGCCGGCTACGAGCAGTACTTC. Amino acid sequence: CASSQVVAGGAGYEQYF.